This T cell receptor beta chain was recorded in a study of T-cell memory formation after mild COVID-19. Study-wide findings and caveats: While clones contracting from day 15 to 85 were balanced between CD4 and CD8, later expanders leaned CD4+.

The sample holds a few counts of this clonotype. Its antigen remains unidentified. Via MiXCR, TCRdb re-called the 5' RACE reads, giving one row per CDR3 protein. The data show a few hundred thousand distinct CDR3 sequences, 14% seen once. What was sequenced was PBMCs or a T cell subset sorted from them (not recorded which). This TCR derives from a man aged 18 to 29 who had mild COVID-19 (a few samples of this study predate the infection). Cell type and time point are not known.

The CDR3 DNA is TGTGCCAGCAGTTACCCTCACGGCGAGCAGTACTTC. Its protein is CASSYPHGEQYF. This chain connects TRBV6-5 to TRBJ2-7; no clear D gene. CDR3 length: 12 residues. Germline CDR1 reads MNHEY; CDR2 reads SVGAGI. Trimming removed 2 bases at V and 6 bases at J, with 8 bases between.